The 28 T cell receptor beta chains presented below share a single source sample, sequenced in a study of shared clonotypes between healthy human individuals (dated by TCRdb to 2020 to 2021). Library generation was performed with the immunoSEQ multiplex PCR assay. Entries here come from immuneACCESS through TCRdb and include only in-frame sequences with V and J called. Some clones fail to appear in such tables; in the studies checked, an unresolved V gene covers under half of the shortfall, and the cause of the remainder is unknown. Here the sample has around 2.1 million clones; about 94% occur a single time. The ten largest clonotypes hold around 0.13% of the sample. Sequenced input: naive CD4+ T cells sorted from blood. What this sample's cell subset or site label stands for: CD45RA+ positively selected. These receptors came from a man between 18 and 35 years old in good health.

The chain employs TRBV10-1 and TRBJ1-1; a weak D match, TRBD1 (5 bases). Germline assignment: CDR1 WNHNN and CDR2 SYGVQD (reference sequence). Trimming removed 0 bases from V and 2 bases from J, with 7 bases in between. The CDR3 length is 14 residues. The CDR3 reads CASSESWGNTEAFF. The CDR3 region has the DNA TGCGCCAGCAGTGAGTCGTGGGGCAACACTGAAGCTTTCTTT.

Comment on this clone: The sample has other DNA sequences that encode this CDR3 too. The chain is built from TRBV5-1 and TRBJ2-7; D is possibly TRBD2 (7 bases). This CDR3 contains 14 residues. V was clipped by 2 bases and J by 3 bases, with 12 bases between them. Per germline, CDR1 SGHRS and CDR2 YFSETQ. The CDR3 loop is CASSLQGGGYEQYF. CDR3 DNA sequence: TGCGCCAGCAGCTTACAGGGAGGGGGCTACGAGCAGTACTTC.

The rearrangement joins TRBV2 to TRBJ1-6; 9 positions match TRBD1. In germline, CDR1 is SNHLY, CDR2 FYNNEI. Trimming at V came to 5 bases and at J to 7 bases, leaving 9 bases not matched to a gene. The CDR3 length is 16 residues. CDR3 sequence: CASSTKGTGQNSPLHF. CDR3 coding DNA: TGTGCCAGCAGTACGAAGGGGACAGGGCAGAATTCACCCCTCCACTTT.

The chain carries TRBV7-9 and TRBJ2-3, with TRBD2 identical over 13 bases. The CDR3 totals 18 residues. V shed 2 bases, J shed 0 bases, and the junction held 5 bases outside the gene matches. Looked up from germline, CDR1 is SEHNR and CDR2 is FQNEAQ (reference sequence). In DNA form, the CDR3 reads TGTGCCAGCAGCTTACTGGGGACTAGCGGGGATAGCACAGATACGCAGTATTTT. It encodes CASSLLGTSGDSTDTQYF.

The chain uses TRBV2 and TRBJ1-6, with 9 bases matching TRBD1. The J segment lost 6 bases and the V segment lost 1 base, leaving 10 bases of the junction unmatched. This CDR3 comprises 18 residues. The V gene's germline CDR1 is SNHLY and CDR2 FYNNEI. The CDR3 nucleotides read TGTGCCAGCAGTGAAGTGTCCGGACAGGGGAAGGGTAATTCACCCCTCCACTTT. Amino acids: CASSEVSGQGKGNSPLHF.

Concerning this clone itself: Other DNA sequences from this sample encode an identical CDR3 as well. The chain recombines TRBV7-2 with TRBJ2-7; 12 bases align to TRBD2. The V gene's germline CDR1 is SGHTA and CDR2 FQGNSA. This CDR3 spans 15 amino acids. The trim removed 5 bases at V and 6 bases at J, leaving 8 bases unmatched. The CDR3 DNA reads as TGTGCCAGCAGCCTCGGACTAGCGGGGCCCCTCGAGCAGTACTTC. Translation: CASSLGLAGPLEQYF.

The chain couples TRBV27 to TRBJ1-6; D is ambiguous. V lost 1 base, J lost 10 bases, and 5 bases lay in between. This CDR3 is 12 amino acids long. In germline, CDR1 is MNHEY, CDR2 SMNVEV (reference sequence). The CDR3 bases are TGTGCCAGCAGTTTATTGGCCTCACCCCTCCACTTT. Its translation: CASSLLASPLHF.

V usage is TRBV6-6 and J usage is TRBJ2-7, with 7 nucleotides matching TRBD1. Germline CDR1 reads MNHNY; CDR2 reads SVGAGI (reference sequence). The CDR3 contains 15 residues. Trimming at V came to 0 bases and at J to 1 base, leaving 3 bases not matched to a gene. CDR3 sequence: CASSYSMGQSYEQYF. Written as DNA, the CDR3 is TGTGCCAGCAGTTACTCGATGGGACAGTCCTACGAGCAGTACTTC.

V and J are TRBV18 and TRBJ2-3; no reliable D call. Trimming took 2 bases from V and 4 from J, leaving 13 bases between them. From germline, CDR1 is KGHSH and CDR2 LQKENI. There are 15 residues in the CDR3. CDR3: CASSPFSSGADTQYF. The CDR3, as DNA: TGTGCCAGCTCACCATTTAGCTCAGGTGCAGATACGCAGTATTTT.

This rearrangement joins TRBV5-1 to TRBJ1-4, with a possible D match to TRBD1 (6 bases). This CDR3 has 14 residues. Germline V gene data show CDR1 as SGHRS and CDR2 as YFSETQ. Trimming left V 2 bases short and J 4 bases short, with 9 bases between. The CDR3 DNA sequence: TGCGCCAGCAGCTTACAGGGACTTAATGAAAAACTGTTTTTT. Its protein product is CASSLQGLNEKLFF.

This clone was observed a single time. The rearrangement uses TRBV28 and TRBJ2-5; D is tentatively TRBD1 or TRBD2 (6 bases each). Deletions cut 1 base from V and 5 bases from J, with 11 bases between. The length of the CDR3 is 14 residues. CDR1 MDHEN and CDR2 SYDVKM come from the germline V gene. Here the CDR3 reads CASSLLQGGETQYF. The DNA of the CDR3 is TGTGCCAGCAGTTTATTACAGGGAGGCGAGACCCAGTACTTC.

The chain is built from TRBV9 and TRBJ2-1; D call uncertain. Trimming left V 0 bases short and J 0 bases short, with 7 bases between. The length of the CDR3 is 15 residues. Germline CDR1 SGDLS, CDR2 YYNGEE. Here the CDR3 DNA reads TGTGCCAGCAGCGTAGGCCTTAGCTCCTACAATGAGCAGTTCTTC. Residues: CASSVGLSSYNEQFF.

The gene calls are TRBV6-1 and TRBJ2-1, with 10 bases aligning to TRBD2. The J segment lost 3 bases and the V segment lost 4 bases, leaving 9 bases of the junction unmatched. The CDR3 is 17 residues long. Germline V gene sequence: CDR1 MNHNS, CDR2 SASEGT. The CDR3, as DNA: TGTGCCAGCAGTGGACGAAAGCGGGGGGGCCTCTACAATGAGCAGTTCTTC. This codes for CASSGRKRGGLYNEQFF.

This chain uses TRBV11-2 with TRBJ1-6, with 12 bases aligning to TRBD1. The CDR3 covers 16 residues. Trimming took 1 base from V and 12 from J; bases not matched to a gene: 7. Germline lookup yields CDR1 SGHAT and CDR2 FQNNGV. CDR3 loop: CASSLGGTGGAVPLHF. DNA of the CDR3: TGTGCCAGCAGCTTAGGGGGGACAGGGGGCGCGGTACCCCTCCACTTT.

V and J are TRBV18 and TRBJ2-1; no firm D call. The CDR3 runs 17 residues. Looked up from germline, CDR1 is KGHSH and CDR2 is LQKENI. V was cut by 0 bases and J by 2 bases, with 14 bases left in between. CDR3 nucleotides: TGTGCCAGCTCACCACCGGCAGAACAGAGGCCCTACAATGAGCAGTTCTTC. It encodes CASSPPAEQRPYNEQFF.

CDR3 residues: CASSQQDRFYALHF. Here the CDR3 DNA reads TGTGCCAGCAGTCAACAGGACCGCTTCTATGCCCTCCACTTT. The genes are TRBV6-5 and TRBJ1-6; D might be TRBD1 (5 bases). Germline CDR1 reads MNHEY; CDR2 reads SVGAGI. The CDR3 has 14 residues. V was pared by 5 bases and J by 14 bases, with 19 bases between.

The rearrangement links TRBV10-2 to TRBJ2-7; weak D call: TRBD2 (5 bases). V lost 3 bases and J lost 5, with 14 bases in between. The CDR3 consists of 14 residues. Germline loops: CDR1 WSHSY, CDR2 SAAADI. The CDR3 protein is CASSEEIDYNEQYF. The CDR3 region has the DNA TGCGCCAGCAGTGAAGAGATAGACTACAACGAGCAGTACTTC.

The rearrangement uses TRBV29-1 and TRBJ2-7, with 7 bases identical to TRBD1. The V and J ends lost 3 bases and 1 base, in that order; junction bases with no gene match: 3. Germline assignment: CDR1 SQVTM and CDR2 ANQGSEA. The CDR3 length is 13 residues. The chain's CDR3 is CSVDTGASYEQYF. In nucleotides, the CDR3 is TGCAGCGTTGATACAGGGGCATCCTACGAGCAGTACTTC.

The gene calls are TRBV6-6 and TRBJ1-6, with D maybe TRBD1 (5 bases). The CDR3 runs 14 residues. Germline V CDR1 and CDR2: MNHNY, SVGAGI (reference sequence). Deletions cut 5 bases from V and 9 bases from J, with 14 bases between. CDR3 sequence (DNA): TGTGCCAGCAGTCCGGGGGAGGGAAGTTCACCCCTCCACTTT. Amino acids: CASSPGEGSSPLHF.

This chain connects TRBV19 to TRBJ2-3; 7 bases map to TRBD2. The CDR3 length is 17 residues. The germline V gene has CDR1 LNHDA and CDR2 SQIVND (reference sequence). J gave up 2 bases and V 6 bases, and 14 bases lay outside the gene matches. CDR3 DNA sequence: TGTGCCAGTAGCGAATTGCCTGGGGGAGGGATCACAGATACGCAGTATTTT. Its protein product is CASSELPGGGITDTQYF.

The CDR3 protein is CASSRQRTYEQYF. As DNA, the CDR3 is TGTGCCAGCAGTAGACAGAGAACCTACGAGCAGTACTTC. The chain recombines TRBV6-1 with TRBJ2-7; D is perhaps TRBD1 (5 bases). Germline V gene lookup returns CDR1 MNHNS and CDR2 SASEGT. This CDR3 is built from 13 residues. The V and J ends lost 5 bases and 2 bases respectively, with 10 bases between them.

The chain joins TRBV27 to TRBJ1-5, with TRBD1 identical over 8 bases. J lost 2 bases, V lost 8 bases, and 8 bases had no gene match. The germline CDR1 and CDR2 sequences are MNHEY and SMNVEV (reference sequence). CDR3 length: 15 amino acids. CDR3: CASRRTGHGNQPQHF. Here the CDR3 DNA reads TGTGCCAGCCGACGGACAGGGCACGGCAATCAGCCCCAGCATTTT.

The rearrangement joins TRBV29-1 to TRBJ1-1; a weak D match, TRBD1 (6 bases). The CDR3 length is 14 residues. Germline assignment: CDR1 SQVTM and CDR2 ANQGSEA. V was shortened by 3 bases and J by 4 bases, with 15 bases between the two germline ends. This CDR3 is CSVEEIQGFTEAFF. In DNA form, the CDR3 reads TGCAGCGTTGAGGAGATACAGGGTTTCACTGAAGCTTTCTTT.

The CDR3 region is CASSIDGQGKSYEQYF. Here the CDR3 DNA reads TGTGCCAGTAGTATCGATGGACAGGGAAAGTCGTACGAGCAGTACTTC. The chain employs TRBV19 and TRBJ2-7; 8 bases agree with TRBD1. The CDR3 consists of 16 residues. The germline CDR1 and CDR2 sequences are LNHDA and SQIVND (reference sequence). V was clipped by 3 bases and J by 4 bases; unmatched bases: 11.

The chain is built from TRBV5-1 and TRBJ1-2; 7 bases are shared with TRBD1. CDR1 is SGHRS and CDR2 is YFSETQ in the germline V gene. Germline trimming cut 4 bases from V and 8 bases from J; bases unmatched to any gene: 5. The CDR3 is made up of 12 amino acids. The CDR3 loop reads CASSPGQEGYTF. CDR3 nucleotide sequence: TGCGCCAGCAGCCCCGGACAGGAGGGCTACACCTTC.

About this clone itself: Within the sample, other DNA sequences also encode this same CDR3. This chain connects TRBV5-1 to TRBJ2-5; 15 bases map to TRBD2. CDR3 length equals 16 residues. J gave up 2 bases and V 4 bases, and 3 bases lay outside the gene matches. The germline V gene encodes CDR1 SGHRS and CDR2 YFSETQ. Here the CDR3 DNA reads TGCGCCAGCAGCCCCGGACTAGCGGGGGGGCAAGAGACCCAGTACTTC. Its protein is CASSPGLAGGQETQYF.

The table lists this clone with a count of one. The CDR3 is CASSTGQGPSGANVLTF. DNA of the CDR3: TGCGCCAGCAGCACGGGACAGGGACCGTCTGGGGCCAACGTCCTGACTTTC. V is TRBV5-1 and J is TRBJ2-6; TRBD1 agrees at 9 bases. With V trimmed by 4 bases and J by 1 base, 6 bases remained unmatched. The CDR3 is 17 residues long. CDR1 and CDR2 from the germline V gene are SGHRS and YFSETQ.

Regarding this clone: Within the sample, other DNA sequences also encode this same CDR3. The chain combines TRBV9 with TRBJ1-1, with D tentatively TRBD1 (5 bases). The V gene's germline CDR1 is SGDLS and CDR2 YYNGEE. The V end was cut by 2 bases, the J end by 1 base, with 9 bases between. CDR3 length equals 14 residues. In DNA, the CDR3 is TGTGCCAGCAGCGTTGGGGCTACGAACACTGAAGCTTTCTTT. Protein sequence: CASSVGATNTEAFF. The entire variable domain, with the rest obtained from reference TRBV9 and TRBJ1-1, is as follows: DSGVTQTPKHLITATGQRVTLRCSPRSGDLSVYWYQQSLDQGLQFLIQYYNGEERAKGNILERFSAQQFPDLHSELNLSSLELGDSALYFCASSVGATNTEAFFGQGTRLTVV.